The 22 T cell receptor beta chains reported below all come from one sample, sequenced in a study of blood T cells in healthy people across ages. Alongside a J-beta primer mix, a sample-barcoded 5' primer served in a second PCR lasting roughly 6 to 12 cycles. TCRdb ran MiXCR on the 5' RACE reads and lists one entry per CDR3 protein. Of about 640,000 distinct CDR3 sequences in the sample, approximately 50% were seen once. The material sequenced was blood. These TCRs come from a man aged 55 to 69 in good health.

This clonotype has only a few counts. V gene TRBV5-6 combines with J gene TRBJ2-1, with a weak D call TRBD1 (5 bases). The CDR3 has 15 amino acids. Germline V gene data show CDR1 as SGHDT and CDR2 as YYEEEE. Trimming removed 2 bases at V and 6 bases at J, with 15 bases between. The CDR3 is CASSFRVPKRNEQFF. The CDR3 coding sequence is TGTGCCAGCAGCTTCAGGGTTCCGAAGCGCAATGAGCAGTTCTTC. Together with reference TRBV5-6 and TRBJ2-1, the CDR3 gives the full variable domain: DAGVTQSPTHLIKTRGQQVTLRCSPKSGHDTVSWYQQALGQGPQFIFQYYEEEERQRGNFPDRFSGHQFPNYSSELNVNALLLGDSALYLCASSFRVPKRNEQFFGPGTRLTVL.

This clonotype was picked up a small number of times. The CDR3: CASSPPSVGSYNEQFF. CDR3 nucleotides: TGTGCCAGCAGTCCCCCTTCGGTGGGCTCCTACAATGAGCAGTTCTTC. The chain couples TRBV27 to TRBJ2-1; D is unresolved. Germline V gene data show CDR1 as MNHEY and CDR2 as SMNVEV (reference sequence). Between the trimmed V and J ends, which lost 5 bases and 0 bases, there was a span of 14 bases. The CDR3 spans 16 residues.

V and J are TRBV5-1 and TRBJ2-5; 9 bases agree with TRBD2. The CDR3 length is 16 residues. From germline, CDR1 is SGHRS and CDR2 YFSETQ. Unmatched junction bases numbered 8, after V lost 4 bases and J lost 1 base. The CDR3 DNA reads TGCGCCAGCAGCCCTGGGGGGACTAGCCTCCAAGAGACCCAGTACTTC. Its protein product is CASSPGGTSLQETQYF.

The chain links TRBV9 to TRBJ1-2, with D possibly TRBD1 on 5 matching bases. CDR1 is SGDLS and CDR2 is YYNGEE in the germline V gene. The CDR3 contains 15 residues. Trimming stripped 0 bases from V and 0 bases from J, with 9 bases between. For the CDR3, the DNA is TGTGCCAGCAGCGTAGGACAGACCACTAACTATGGCTACACCTTC. It yields the protein CASSVGQTTNYGYTF.

This rearrangement joins TRBV2 to TRBJ2-7; possibly TRBD1 for D (6 bases). CDR3 length: 14 residues. V dropped 6 bases and J dropped 2 bases, with 14 bases sitting between them. Germline-derived CDR1 and CDR2 are SNHLY and FYNNEI. CDR3 amino acids: CASRPRDTTYEQYF. DNA of the CDR3: TGTGCCAGCAGGCCCCGGGACACCACCTACGAGCAGTACTTC.

With regard to this clonotype: Relative to the germline gene, one junction end is altered; a read error may explain this. The CDR3 here is CASTKGEYGQYF. DNA of the CDR3: TGTGCCAGCACCAAAGGCGAGTACGGGCAGTACTTC. V and J are TRBV6-1 and TRBJ2-7; D is ambiguous. CDR3 length: 12 amino acids. Germline CDR1 and CDR2: MNHNS and SASEGT.

This rearrangement joins TRBV5-5 to TRBJ2-5; 8 nucleotides align to TRBD1. With V trimmed by 4 bases and J by 4 bases, 9 bases remained unmatched. CDR1 and CDR2 (germline): SGHKS, YYEKEE (reference sequence). The CDR3 length is 15 residues. The CDR3 sequence is CASSRTGIYGETQYF. The CDR3 bases are TGTGCCAGCAGCCGGACAGGGATCTATGGAGAGACCCAGTACTTC.

The rearrangement joins TRBV29-1 to TRBJ2-1; 10 positions agree with TRBD2. The end of the DNA aligns better with TRBJ2-7, so the J call may be wrong. Germline assignment: CDR1 SQVTM and CDR2 ANQGSEA. This CDR3 has 15 residues. The CDR3 nucleotides are TGCAGCGTTGATGGGACTAGCGAGTCCTACAATGAGCAGTACTTC. The encoded protein is CSVDGTSESYNEQYF.

This clonotype was seen at least ten times. The chain joins TRBV2 to TRBJ2-1; tentative D call: TRBD2 (6 bases). CDR3 size: 14 residues. The V and J ends lost 7 bases and 7 bases respectively, with 17 bases between them. Germline lookup yields CDR1 SNHLY and CDR2 FYNNEI. The CDR3 sequence: CASTPGLTRNEQFF. The DNA of the CDR3 is TGTGCCAGCACCCCGGGACTCACTAGGAATGAGCAGTTCTTC.

The rearrangement uses TRBV20-1 and TRBJ1-1, with D possibly TRBD1 on 5 matching bases. The germline V and J ends were trimmed by 1 base and 3 bases, with 12 bases remaining between them. Germline loops: CDR1 DFQATT, CDR2 SNEGSKA (reference sequence). The CDR3 sequence is 14 residues long. CDR3 protein: CSARAPVGHTEAFF. The DNA of the CDR3 is TGCAGTGCTAGAGCCCCGGTGGGGCACACTGAAGCTTTCTTT.

J is TRBJ2-5 and V is TRBV6-1; 10 nucleotides match TRBD2. The CDR3 is 15 amino acids. The V gene's germline CDR1 is MNHNS and CDR2 SASEGT. The junction had 7 bases not matched to a gene; V was cut back by 3 bases and J by 6 bases. Here the CDR3 reads CASSEQLAGSQTQYF. The CDR3 DNA is TGTGCCAGCAGTGAGCAACTAGCGGGGAGCCAGACCCAGTACTTC.

This clonotype was observed a single time. The chain employs TRBV6-5 and TRBJ2-5; D call uncertain. Judging by the DNA end, TRBJ2-7 fits better; the J call may be wrong. CDR3 length: 13 residues. Germline V CDR1 and CDR2: MNHEY, SVGAGI. The chain's CDR3 is CASSSLQSYEQYF. The CDR3 DNA reads as TGTGCCAGCAGTTCACTACAGAGCTACGAGCAGTACTTC.

The V gene is TRBV3-1, the J gene TRBJ2-7, with D maybe TRBD1 (6 bases). This CDR3 has 13 amino acids. The germline CDR1 and CDR2 sequences are LGHDT and YNNKEL (reference sequence). V was trimmed by 4 bases and J by 4 bases, leaving 11 bases between them. CDR3 residues: CASSRGPVYEQYF. The CDR3 coding sequence is TGTGCCAGCAGCCGGGGGCCCGTATACGAGCAGTACTTC.

This clonotype occurred once. The chain joins TRBV6-6 to TRBJ2-5, with 11 bases matching TRBD2. Trimming removed 2 bases from V and 11 bases from J; junction bases left unmatched: 10. Germline lookup yields CDR1 MNHNY and CDR2 SVGAGI (reference sequence). This CDR3 has 15 amino acids. The CDR3: CASSYLAGGWDEQYF. The CDR3 nucleotides are TGTGCCAGCAGTTACCTAGCGGGGGGATGGGATGAGCAGTACTTC.

The chain recombines TRBV29-1 with TRBJ2-1, with D perhaps TRBD1 (5 bases). The CDR3 loop spans 11 amino acids. Germline-derived CDR1 and CDR2 are SQVTM and ANQGSEA. Trimming stripped 8 bases from V and 8 bases from J, with 13 bases between. CDR3 nucleotides: TGCAGCCCCAGGGTTTACGATGAGCAGTTCTTC. Translation gives CSPRVYDEQFF.

The chain couples TRBV20-1 to TRBJ2-1, with 8 bases aligning to TRBD2. Unmatched junction bases numbered 12, after V lost 1 base and J lost 13 bases. Germline V gene data show CDR1 as DFQATT and CDR2 as SNEGSKA (reference sequence). This CDR3 is 14 amino acids long. The CDR3 loop is CSARVTGLGGTQFF. The CDR3 bases are TGCAGTGCTAGAGTAACGGGACTAGGTGGGACTCAGTTCTTC.

The genes are TRBV6-5 and TRBJ1-4, with a tentative D call TRBD1 (5 bases). The CDR3 is made up of 14 amino acids. The ends were cut back, 6 bases at V and 7 bases at J, with 15 bases in the middle. Germline CDR1 is MNHEY and CDR2 is SVGAGI. This CDR3 reads CASRARGWGEKLFF. As DNA, the CDR3 is TGTGCCAGCAGGGCGAGGGGCTGGGGTGAAAAACTGTTTTTT.

V gene TRBV28 combines with J gene TRBJ2-4, with a weak D call TRBD1 (6 bases). The J call may be in error: the DNA end matches TRBJ2-7 better. Germline CDR1 MDHEN, CDR2 SYDVKM. The CDR3 runs to 13 residues. CDR3: CASSRDNYDEQYF. The CDR3 region has the DNA TGTGCCAGCAGCCGGGACAATTACGACGAGCAGTACTTC.

The genes are TRBV5-1 and TRBJ2-5; 9 bases are a match to TRBD2. With V trimmed by 3 bases and J by 11 bases, 11 bases remained unmatched. The CDR3 runs 14 residues. Germline assignment: CDR1 SGHRS and CDR2 YFSETQ. The CDR3 loop reads CASSSFAGGLEQYF. In DNA form, the CDR3 reads TGCGCCAGCAGCTCCTTCGCGGGGGGGCTTGAGCAGTACTTC.

Points on this clonotype: This may come from a read error, since a much larger clone is one base off. The rearrangement links TRBV12-3 or TRBV12-4 to TRBJ2-1; D possibly matches TRBD1 or TRBD2 (5 bases each). Trimming pared 11 bases from V and 13 bases from J, leaving 24 bases between. This CDR3 contains 13 residues. CDR3 sequence reads: CASGRQPKETQFF. The CDR3 nucleotides read TGTGCCTCGGGGCGGCAGCCCAAAGAGACCCAGTTCTTC.

The table lists this clonotype with a few counts. The genes are TRBV29-1 and TRBJ2-7, with D perhaps TRBD1 (6 bases). Trimming removed 0 bases at V and 6 bases at J, with 6 bases between. The CDR3 contains 11 residues. Looked up from germline, CDR1 is SQVTM and CDR2 is ANQGSEA. The CDR3 coding sequence is TGCAGCGTTGAAGACAGGGGCGAGCAGTACTTC. This gives the protein CSVEDRGEQYF.

This clonotype has just a few counts. The CDR3 spells CASSSSETQYF. The CDR3 DNA reads as TGTGCCAGCAGCTCCAGTGAGACCCAGTACTTC. The gene calls are TRBV3-1 and TRBJ2-5; D uncertain. Trimming took 5 bases from V and 5 from J, leaving 6 bases between them. CDR1 and CDR2 (germline): LGHDT, YNNKEL (reference sequence). The length of the CDR3 is 11 residues.